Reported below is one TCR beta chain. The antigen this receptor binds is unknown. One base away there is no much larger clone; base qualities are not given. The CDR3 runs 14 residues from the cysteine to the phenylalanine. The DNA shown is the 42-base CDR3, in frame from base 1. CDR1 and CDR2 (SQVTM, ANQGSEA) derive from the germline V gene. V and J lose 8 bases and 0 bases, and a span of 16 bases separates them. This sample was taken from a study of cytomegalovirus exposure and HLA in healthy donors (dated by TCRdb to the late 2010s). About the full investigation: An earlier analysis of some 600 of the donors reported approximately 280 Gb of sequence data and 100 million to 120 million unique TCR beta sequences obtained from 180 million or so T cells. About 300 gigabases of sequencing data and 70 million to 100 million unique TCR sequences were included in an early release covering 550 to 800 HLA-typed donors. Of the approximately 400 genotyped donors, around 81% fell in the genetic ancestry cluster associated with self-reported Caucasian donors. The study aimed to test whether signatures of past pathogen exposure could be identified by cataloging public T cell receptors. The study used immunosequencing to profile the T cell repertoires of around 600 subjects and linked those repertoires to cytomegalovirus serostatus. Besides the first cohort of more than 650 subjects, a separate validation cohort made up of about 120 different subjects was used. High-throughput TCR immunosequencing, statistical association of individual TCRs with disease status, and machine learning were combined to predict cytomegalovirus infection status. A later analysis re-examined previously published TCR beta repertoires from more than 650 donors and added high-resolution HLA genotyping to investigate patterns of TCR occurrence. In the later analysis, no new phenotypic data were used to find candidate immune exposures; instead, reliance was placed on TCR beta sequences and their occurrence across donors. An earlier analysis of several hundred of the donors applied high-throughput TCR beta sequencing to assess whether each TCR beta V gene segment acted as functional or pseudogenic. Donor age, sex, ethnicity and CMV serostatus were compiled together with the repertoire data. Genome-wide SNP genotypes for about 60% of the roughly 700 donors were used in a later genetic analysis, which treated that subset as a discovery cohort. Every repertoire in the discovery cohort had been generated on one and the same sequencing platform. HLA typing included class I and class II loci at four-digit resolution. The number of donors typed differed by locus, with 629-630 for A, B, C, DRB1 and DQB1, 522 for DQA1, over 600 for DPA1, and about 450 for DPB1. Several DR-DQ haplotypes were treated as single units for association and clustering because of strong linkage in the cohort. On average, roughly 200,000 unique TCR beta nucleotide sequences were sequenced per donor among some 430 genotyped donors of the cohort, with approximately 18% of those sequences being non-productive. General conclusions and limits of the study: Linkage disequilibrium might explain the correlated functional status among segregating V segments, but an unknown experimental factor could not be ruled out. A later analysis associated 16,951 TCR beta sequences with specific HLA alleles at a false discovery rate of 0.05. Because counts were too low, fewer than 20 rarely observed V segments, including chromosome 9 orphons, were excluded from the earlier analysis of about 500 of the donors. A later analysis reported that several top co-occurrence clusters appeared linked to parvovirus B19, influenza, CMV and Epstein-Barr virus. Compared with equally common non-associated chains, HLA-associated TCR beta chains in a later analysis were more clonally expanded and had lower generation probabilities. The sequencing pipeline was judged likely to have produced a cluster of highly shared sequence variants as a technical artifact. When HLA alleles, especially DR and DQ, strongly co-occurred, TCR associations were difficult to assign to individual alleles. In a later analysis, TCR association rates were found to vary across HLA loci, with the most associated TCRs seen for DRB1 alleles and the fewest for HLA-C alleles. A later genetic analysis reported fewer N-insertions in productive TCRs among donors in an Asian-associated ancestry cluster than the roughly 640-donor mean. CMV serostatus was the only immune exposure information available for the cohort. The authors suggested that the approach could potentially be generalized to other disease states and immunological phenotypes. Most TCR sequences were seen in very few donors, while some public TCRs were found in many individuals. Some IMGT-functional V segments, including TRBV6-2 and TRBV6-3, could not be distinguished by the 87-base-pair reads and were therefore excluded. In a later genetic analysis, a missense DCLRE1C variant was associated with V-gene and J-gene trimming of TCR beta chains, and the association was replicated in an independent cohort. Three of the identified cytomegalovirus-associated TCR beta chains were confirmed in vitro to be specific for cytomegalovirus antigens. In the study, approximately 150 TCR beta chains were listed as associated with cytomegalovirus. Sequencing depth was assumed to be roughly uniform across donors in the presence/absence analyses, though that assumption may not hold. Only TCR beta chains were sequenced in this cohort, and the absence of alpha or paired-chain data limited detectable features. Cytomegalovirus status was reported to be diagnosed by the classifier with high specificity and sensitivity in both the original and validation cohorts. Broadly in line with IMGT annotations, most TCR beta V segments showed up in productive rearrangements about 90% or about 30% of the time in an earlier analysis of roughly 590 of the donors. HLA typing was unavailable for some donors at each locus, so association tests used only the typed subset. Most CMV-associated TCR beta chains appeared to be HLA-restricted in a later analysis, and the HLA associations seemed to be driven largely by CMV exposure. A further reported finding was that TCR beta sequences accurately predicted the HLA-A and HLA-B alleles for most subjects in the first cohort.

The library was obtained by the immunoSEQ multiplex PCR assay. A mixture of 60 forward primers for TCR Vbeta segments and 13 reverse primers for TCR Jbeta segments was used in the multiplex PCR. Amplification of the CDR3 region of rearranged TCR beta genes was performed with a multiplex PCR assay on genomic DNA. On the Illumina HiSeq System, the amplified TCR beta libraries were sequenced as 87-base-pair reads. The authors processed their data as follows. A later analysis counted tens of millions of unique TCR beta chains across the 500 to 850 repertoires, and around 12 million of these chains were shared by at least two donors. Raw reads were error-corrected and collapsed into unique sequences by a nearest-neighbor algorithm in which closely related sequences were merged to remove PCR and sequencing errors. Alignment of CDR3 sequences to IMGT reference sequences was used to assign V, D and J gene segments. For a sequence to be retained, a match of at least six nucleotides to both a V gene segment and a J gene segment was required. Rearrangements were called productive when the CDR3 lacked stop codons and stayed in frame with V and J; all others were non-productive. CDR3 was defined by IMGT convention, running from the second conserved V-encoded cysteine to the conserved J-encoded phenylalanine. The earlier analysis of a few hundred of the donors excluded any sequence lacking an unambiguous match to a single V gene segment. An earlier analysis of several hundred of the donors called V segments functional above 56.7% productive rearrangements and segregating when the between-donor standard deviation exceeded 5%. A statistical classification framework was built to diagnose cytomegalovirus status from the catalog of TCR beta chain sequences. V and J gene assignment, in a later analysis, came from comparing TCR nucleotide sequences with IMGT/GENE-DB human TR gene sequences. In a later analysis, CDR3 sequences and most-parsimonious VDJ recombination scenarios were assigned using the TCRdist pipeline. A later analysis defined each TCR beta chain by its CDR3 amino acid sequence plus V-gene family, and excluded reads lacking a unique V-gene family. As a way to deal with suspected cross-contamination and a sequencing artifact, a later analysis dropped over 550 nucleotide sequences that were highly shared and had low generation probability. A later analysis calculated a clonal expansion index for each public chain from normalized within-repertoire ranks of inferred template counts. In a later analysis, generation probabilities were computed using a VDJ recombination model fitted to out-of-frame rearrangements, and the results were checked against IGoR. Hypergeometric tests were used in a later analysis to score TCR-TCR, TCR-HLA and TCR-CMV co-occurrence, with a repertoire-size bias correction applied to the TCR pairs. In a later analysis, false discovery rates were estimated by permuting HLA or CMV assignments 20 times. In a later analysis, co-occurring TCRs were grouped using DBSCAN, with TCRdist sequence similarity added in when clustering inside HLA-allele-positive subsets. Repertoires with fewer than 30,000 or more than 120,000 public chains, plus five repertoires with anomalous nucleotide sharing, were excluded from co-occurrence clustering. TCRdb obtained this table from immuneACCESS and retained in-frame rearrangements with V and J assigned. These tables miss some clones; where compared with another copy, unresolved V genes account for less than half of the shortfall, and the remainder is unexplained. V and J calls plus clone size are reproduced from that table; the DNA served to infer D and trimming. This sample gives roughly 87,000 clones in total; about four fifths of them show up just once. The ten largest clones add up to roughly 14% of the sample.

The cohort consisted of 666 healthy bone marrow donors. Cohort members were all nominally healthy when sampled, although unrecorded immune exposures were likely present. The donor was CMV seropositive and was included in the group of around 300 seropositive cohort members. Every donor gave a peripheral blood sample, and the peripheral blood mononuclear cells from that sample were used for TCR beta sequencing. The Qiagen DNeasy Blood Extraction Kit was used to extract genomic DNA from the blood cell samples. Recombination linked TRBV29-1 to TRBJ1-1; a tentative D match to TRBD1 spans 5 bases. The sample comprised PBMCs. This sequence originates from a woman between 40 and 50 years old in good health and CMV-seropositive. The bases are TGCAGCTCGTCACCGGGACTTCTGAACACTGAAGCTTTCTTT. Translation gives CSSSPGLLNTEAFF.